This TCR beta chain appears in the sequencing data of a study of cytomegalovirus exposure and HLA in healthy donors. Turning to this clone: Its cognate antigen is unknown.

Losses at the gene ends were 2 bases for V and 9 bases for J; bases not matched to a gene: 13. There are 15 residues in the CDR3. The germline V gene has CDR1 GTSNPN and CDR2 SVGIG (reference sequence). Healthy bone marrow donors made up the donors. The study sampled nominally healthy donors, though unrecorded immune exposures were likely. The PCR ran on 60 Vbeta and 13 Jbeta primers. The table came from immunoSEQ multiplex PCR; TCRdb's copy has only in-frame clones and leaves some out. The sample records about 160,000 clones, about 65% being singletons. Study-level results: A list of about 180 TCR beta chains associated with cytomegalovirus was given. The authors later found most CMV-associated TCR beta chains appeared HLA-restricted.

The rearrangement joins TRBV30 to TRBJ2-1, with 7 bases that match TRBD1. This receptor was identified in a woman younger than 45 in good health and CMV-seronegative. The material sequenced was PBMCs. In nucleotides, the CDR3 is TGTGCCTGGAGTCCCGGGACAGACTACGCGGGTGAGCAGTTCTTC. This sequence encodes CAWSPGTDYAGEQFF. Complete variable domain (other parts from reference TRBV30 and TRBJ2-1): SQTIHQWPATLVQPVGSPLSLECTVEGTSNPNLYWYRQAAGRGLQLLFYSVGIGQISSEVPQNLSASRPQDRQFILSSKKLLLSDSGFYLCAWSPGTDYAGEQFFGPGTRLTVL.